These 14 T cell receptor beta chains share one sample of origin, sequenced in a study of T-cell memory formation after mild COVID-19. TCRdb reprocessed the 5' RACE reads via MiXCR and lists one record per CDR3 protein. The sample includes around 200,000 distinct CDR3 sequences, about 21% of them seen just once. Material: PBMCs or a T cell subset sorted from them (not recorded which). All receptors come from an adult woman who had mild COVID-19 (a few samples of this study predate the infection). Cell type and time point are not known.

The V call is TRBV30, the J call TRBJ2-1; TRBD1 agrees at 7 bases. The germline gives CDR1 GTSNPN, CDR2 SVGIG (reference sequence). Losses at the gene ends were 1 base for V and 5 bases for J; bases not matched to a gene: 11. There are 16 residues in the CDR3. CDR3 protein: CAWSDPGRTGHNEQFF. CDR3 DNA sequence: TGTGCCTGGAGTGATCCCGGCCGGACAGGACACAATGAGCAGTTCTTC.

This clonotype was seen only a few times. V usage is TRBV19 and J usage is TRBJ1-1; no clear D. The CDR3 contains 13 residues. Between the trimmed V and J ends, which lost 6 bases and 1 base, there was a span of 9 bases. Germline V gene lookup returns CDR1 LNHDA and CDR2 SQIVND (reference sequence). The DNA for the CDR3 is TGTGCCAGTAGAACGTCTTCGAACACTGAAGCTTTCTTT. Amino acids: CASRTSSNTEAFF. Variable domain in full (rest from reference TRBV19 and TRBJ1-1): DGGITQSPKYLFRKEGQNVTLSCEQNLNHDAMYWYRQDPGQGLRLIYYSQIVNDFQKGDIAEGYSVSREKKESFPLTVTSAQKNPTAFYLCASRTSSNTEAFFGQGTRLTVV.

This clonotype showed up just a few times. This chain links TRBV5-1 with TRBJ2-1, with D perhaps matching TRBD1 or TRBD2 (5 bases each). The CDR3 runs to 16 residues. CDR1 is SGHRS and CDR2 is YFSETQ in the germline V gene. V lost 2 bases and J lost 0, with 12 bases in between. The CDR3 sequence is CASSLAPGPSYNEQFF. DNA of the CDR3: TGCGCCAGCAGCTTAGCGCCGGGGCCCTCCTACAATGAGCAGTTCTTC.

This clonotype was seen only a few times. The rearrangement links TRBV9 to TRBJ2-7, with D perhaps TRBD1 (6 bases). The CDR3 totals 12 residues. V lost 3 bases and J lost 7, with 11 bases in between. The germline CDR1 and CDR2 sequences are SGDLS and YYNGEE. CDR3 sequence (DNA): TGTGCCAGCAGCGCGGGGCAGGGGGAGCAGTACTTC. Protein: CASSAGQGEQYF.

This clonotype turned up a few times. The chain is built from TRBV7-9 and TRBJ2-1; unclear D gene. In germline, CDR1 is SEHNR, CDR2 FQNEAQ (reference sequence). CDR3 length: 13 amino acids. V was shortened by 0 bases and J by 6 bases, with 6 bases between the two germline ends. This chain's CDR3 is CASSLALGNEQFF. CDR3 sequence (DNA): TGTGCCAGCAGCTTAGCCCTAGGCAATGAGCAGTTCTTC.

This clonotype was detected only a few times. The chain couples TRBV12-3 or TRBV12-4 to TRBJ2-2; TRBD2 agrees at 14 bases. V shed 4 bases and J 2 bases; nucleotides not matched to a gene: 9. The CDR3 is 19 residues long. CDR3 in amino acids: CASSSPTTSGGANTGELFF. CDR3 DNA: TGTGCCAGCAGTTCCCCTACGACTAGCGGGGGGGCCAACACCGGGGAGCTGTTTTTT.

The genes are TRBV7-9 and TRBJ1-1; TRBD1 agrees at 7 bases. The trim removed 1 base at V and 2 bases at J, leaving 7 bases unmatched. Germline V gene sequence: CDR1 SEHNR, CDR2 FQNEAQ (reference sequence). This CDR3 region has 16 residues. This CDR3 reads CASSLDWDRTNTEAFF. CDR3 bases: TGTGCCAGCAGCTTAGACTGGGACAGAACTAACACTGAAGCTTTCTTT.

The CDR3 region has the DNA TGTGCCACCAGCAGTTTAAGCACAGATACGCAGTATTTT. This translates into CATSSLSTDTQYF. V is TRBV15 and J is TRBJ2-3; no firm D call. With 3 bases removed from V and 0 bases from J, the gap between germline ends came to 4 bases. Germline-derived CDR1 and CDR2 are LNHNV and YYDKDF (reference sequence). The length of the CDR3 is 13 residues.

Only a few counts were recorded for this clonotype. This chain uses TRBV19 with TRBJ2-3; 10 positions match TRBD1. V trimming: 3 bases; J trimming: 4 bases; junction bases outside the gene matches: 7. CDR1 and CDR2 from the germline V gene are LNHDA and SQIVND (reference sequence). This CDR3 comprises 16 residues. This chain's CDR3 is CASSMDRGDLADTQYF. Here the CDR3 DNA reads TGTGCCAGTAGTATGGACAGGGGGGACCTGGCAGATACGCAGTATTTT.

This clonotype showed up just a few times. The CDR3 nucleotides are TGTGCCAGCAGAACTCCGCCCGGGGCTTGGGCTTTCTTT. It translates to CASRTPPGAWAFF. This rearrangement joins TRBV21-1 to TRBJ1-1. TRBV21-1 is noted as a pseudogene. CDR3 size: 13 residues.

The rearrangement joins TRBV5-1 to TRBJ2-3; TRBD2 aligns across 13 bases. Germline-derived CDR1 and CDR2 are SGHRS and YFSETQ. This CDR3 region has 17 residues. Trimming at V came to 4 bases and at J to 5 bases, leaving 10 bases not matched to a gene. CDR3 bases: TGCGCCAGCAGCCTAAGGACTAGCGGGAGCCCCGGAGATACGCAGTATTTT. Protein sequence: CASSLRTSGSPGDTQYF.

This chain's CDR3 is CASSGGGHDIQYF. The CDR3 nucleotides are TGTGCCAGCAGCGGCGGGGGGCATGACATTCAGTACTTC. This chain joins TRBV12-3 or TRBV12-4 and TRBJ2-4; 8 nucleotides match TRBD2. The CDR3 extends over 13 amino acids. The V and J ends lost 6 bases and 8 bases, in that order; junction bases with no gene match: 6.

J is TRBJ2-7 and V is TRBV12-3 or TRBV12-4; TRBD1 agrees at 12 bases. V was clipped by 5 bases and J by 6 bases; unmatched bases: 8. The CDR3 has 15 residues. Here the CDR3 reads CASSPPGTGGFEQYF. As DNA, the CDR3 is TGTGCCAGCAGTCCTCCCGGGACAGGGGGCTTCGAGCAGTACTTC.

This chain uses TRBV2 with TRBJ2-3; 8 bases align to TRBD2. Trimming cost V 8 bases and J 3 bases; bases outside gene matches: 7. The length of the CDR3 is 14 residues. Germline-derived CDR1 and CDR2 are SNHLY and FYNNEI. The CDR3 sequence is CASSGGAVTDTQYF. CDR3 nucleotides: TGTGCCAGCTCCGGGGGGGCCGTTACAGATACGCAGTATTTT.